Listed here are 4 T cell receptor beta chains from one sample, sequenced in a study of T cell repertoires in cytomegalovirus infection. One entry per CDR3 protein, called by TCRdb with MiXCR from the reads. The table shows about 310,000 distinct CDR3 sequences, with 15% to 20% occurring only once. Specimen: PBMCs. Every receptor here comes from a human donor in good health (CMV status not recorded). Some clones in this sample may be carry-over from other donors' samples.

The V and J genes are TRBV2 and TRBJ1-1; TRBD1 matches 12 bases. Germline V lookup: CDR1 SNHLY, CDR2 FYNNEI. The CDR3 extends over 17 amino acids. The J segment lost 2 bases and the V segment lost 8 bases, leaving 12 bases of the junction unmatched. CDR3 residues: CASAYSGTGGLNTEAFF. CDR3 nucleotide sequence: TGTGCCAGCGCTTACTCCGGGACAGGGGGCTTAAACACTGAAGCTTTCTTT.

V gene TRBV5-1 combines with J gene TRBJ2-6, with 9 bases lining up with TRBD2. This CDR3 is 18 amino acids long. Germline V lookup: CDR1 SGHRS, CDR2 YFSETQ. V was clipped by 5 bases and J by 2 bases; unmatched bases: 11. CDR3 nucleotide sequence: TGCGCCAGCAGGCTAGGTGCGGGGGGGGTCACTGGGGCCAACGTCCTGACTTTC. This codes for CASRLGAGGVTGANVLTF.

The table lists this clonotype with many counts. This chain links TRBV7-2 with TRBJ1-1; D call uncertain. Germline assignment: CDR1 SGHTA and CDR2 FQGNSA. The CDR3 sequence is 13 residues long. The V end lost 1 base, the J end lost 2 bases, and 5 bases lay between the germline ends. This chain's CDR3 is CASSLEINTEAFF. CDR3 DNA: TGTGCCAGCAGCTTAGAGATAAACACTGAAGCTTTCTTT.

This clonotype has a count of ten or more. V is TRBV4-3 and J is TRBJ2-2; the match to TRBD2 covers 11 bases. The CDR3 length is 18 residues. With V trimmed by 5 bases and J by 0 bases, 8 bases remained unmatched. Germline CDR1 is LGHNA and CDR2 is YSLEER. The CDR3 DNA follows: TGCGCCAGCAGCGAATATAGCGGGGGGGCCACGAACACCGGGGAGCTGTTTTTT. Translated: CASSEYSGGATNTGELFF.